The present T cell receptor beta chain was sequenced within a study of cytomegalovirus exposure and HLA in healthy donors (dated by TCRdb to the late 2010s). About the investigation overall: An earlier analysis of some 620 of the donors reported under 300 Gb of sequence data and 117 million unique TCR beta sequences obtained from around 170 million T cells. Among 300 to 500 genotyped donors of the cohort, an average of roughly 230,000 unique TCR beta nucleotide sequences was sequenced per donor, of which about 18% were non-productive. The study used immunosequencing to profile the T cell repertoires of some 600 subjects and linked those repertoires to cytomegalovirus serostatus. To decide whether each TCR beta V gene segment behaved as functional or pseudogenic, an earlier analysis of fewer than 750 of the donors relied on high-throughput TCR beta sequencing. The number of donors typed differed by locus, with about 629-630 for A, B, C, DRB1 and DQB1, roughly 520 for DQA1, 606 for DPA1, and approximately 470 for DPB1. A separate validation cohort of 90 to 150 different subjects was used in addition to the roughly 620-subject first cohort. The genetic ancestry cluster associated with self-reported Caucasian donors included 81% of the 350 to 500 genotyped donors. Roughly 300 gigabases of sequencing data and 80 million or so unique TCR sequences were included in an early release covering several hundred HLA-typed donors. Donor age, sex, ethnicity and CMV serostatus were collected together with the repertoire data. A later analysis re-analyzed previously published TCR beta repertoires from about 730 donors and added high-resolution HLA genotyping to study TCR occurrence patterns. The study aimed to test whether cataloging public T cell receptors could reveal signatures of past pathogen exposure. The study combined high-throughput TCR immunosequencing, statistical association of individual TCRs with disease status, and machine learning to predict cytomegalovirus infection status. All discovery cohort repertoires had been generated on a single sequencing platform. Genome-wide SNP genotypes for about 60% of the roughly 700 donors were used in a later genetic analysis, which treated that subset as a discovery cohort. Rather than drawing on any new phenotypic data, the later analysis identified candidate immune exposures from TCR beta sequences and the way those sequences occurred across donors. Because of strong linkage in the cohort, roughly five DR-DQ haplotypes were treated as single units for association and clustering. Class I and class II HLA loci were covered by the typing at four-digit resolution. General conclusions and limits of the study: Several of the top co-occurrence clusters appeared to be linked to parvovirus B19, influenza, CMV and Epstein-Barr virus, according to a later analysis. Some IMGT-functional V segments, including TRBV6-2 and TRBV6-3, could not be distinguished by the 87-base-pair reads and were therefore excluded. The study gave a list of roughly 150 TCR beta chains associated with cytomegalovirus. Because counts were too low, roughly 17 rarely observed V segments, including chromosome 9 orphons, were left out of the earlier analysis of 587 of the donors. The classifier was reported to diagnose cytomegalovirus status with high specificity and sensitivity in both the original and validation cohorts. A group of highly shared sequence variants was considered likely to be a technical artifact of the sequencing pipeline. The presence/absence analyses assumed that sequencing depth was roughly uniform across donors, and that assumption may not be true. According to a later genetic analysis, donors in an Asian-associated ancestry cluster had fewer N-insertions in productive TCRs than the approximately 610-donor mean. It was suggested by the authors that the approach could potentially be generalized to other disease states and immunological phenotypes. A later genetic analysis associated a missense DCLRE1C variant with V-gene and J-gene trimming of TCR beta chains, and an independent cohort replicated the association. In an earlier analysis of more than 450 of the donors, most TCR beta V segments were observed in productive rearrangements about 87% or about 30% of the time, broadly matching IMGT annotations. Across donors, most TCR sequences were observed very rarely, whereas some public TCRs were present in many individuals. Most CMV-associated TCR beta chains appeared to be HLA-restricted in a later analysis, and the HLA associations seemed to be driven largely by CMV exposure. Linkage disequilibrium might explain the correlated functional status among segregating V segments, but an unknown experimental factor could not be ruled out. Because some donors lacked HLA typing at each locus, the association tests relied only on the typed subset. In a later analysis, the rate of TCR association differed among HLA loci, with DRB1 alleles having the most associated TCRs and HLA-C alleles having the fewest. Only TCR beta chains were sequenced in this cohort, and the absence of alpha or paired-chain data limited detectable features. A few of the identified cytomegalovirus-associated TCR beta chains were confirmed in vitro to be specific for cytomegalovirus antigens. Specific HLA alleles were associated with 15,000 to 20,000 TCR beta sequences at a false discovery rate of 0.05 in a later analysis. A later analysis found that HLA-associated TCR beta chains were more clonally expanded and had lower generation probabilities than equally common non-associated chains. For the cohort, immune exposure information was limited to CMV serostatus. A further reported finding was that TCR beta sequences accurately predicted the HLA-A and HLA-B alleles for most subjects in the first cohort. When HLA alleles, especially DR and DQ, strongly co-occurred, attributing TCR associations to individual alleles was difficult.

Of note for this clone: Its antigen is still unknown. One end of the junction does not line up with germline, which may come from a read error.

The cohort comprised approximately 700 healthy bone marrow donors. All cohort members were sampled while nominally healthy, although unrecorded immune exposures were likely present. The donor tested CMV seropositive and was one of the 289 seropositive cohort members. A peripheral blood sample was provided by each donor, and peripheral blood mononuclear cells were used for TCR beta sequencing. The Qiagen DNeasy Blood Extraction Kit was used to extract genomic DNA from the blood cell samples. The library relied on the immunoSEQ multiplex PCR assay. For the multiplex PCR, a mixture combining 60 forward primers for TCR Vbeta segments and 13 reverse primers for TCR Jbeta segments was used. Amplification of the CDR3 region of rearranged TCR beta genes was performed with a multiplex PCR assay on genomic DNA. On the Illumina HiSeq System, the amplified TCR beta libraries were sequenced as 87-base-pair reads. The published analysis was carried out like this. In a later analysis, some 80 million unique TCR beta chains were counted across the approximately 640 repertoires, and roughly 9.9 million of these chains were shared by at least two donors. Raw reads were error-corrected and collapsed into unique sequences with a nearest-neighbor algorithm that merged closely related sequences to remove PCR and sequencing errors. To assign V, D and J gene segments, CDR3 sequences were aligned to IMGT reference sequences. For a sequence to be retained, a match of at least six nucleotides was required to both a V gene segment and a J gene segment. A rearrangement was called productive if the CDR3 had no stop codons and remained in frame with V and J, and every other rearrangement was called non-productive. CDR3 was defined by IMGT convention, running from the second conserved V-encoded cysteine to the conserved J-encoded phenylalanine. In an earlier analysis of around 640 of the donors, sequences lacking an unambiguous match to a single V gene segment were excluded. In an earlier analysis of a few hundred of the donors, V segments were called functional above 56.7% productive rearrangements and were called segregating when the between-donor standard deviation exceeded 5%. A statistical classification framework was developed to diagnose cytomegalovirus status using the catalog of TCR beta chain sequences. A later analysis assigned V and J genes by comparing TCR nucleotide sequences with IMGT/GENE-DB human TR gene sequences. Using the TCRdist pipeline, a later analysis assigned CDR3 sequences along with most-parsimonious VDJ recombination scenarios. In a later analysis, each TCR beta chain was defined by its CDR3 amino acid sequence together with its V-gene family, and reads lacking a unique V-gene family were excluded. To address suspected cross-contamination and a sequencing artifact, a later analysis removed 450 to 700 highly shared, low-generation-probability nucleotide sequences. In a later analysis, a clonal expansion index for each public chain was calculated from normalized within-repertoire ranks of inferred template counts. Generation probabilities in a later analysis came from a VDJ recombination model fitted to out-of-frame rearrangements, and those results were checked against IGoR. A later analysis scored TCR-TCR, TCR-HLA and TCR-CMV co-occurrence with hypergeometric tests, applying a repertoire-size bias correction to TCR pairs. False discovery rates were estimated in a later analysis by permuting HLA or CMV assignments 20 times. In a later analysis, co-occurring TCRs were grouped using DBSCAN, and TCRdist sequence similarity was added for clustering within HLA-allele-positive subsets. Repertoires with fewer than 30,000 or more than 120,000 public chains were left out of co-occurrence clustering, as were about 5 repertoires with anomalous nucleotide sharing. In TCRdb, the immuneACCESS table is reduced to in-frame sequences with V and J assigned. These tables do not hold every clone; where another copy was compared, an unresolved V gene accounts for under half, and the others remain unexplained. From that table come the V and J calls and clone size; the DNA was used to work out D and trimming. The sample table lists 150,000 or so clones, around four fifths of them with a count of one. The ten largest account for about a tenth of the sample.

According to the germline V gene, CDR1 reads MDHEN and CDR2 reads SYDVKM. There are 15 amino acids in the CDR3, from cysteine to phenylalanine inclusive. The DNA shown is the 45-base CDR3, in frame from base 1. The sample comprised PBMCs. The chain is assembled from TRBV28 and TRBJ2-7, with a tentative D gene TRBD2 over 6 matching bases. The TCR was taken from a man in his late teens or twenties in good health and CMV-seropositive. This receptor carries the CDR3 CASSFRRGARDERYF. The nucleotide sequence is TGTGCCAGCAGTTTCCGGAGAGGGGCGCGGGACGAGCGGTACTTC.